This T cell receptor (beta chain) was retrieved from a study of blood T cell repertoires in COVID-19. Study in general: Samples taken during acute and convalescent COVID-19 were collected in the United States, Italy and Spain. In each case, the material was cDNA or gDNA derived from T cells, B-cell-depleted T cells, or PBMCs.

Study processing details: Researchers report that nucleated cell counts were estimated from reference gene primer amplification. Assay used: immunoSEQ multiplex PCR; TCRdb lists only in-frame clones, some missing. The D gene and trimming were derived from the DNA, and the V and J assignments and clone size from that table. Of around 400,000 clones in the sample, 70% to 90% were seen once. V lost 4 bases to trimming and J lost 5 bases; unmatched junction nucleotides: 18. The CDR3 is 19 amino acids. Germline V gene data show CDR1 as MNHEY and CDR2 as SVGEGT. The sequenced sample was peripheral blood. The rearrangement uses TRBV6-2 or TRBV6-3 and TRBJ1-5, with TRBD1 matching over 9 bases. The receptor was isolated from a man aged 35 to 55 with acute or convalescent COVID-19. CDR3 region: CASSSGTGTWKVEDQPQHF. The CDR3 DNA follows: TGTGCCAGCAGTTCCGGGACAGGGACGTGGAAGGTGGAGGATCAGCCCCAGCATTTT.